This passage covers 18 T cell receptor beta chains from one sample sequenced in a study of blood T cell repertoires in COVID-19 (dated by TCRdb to about 2020). Library creation used the immunoSEQ multiplex PCR assay. In TCRdb, the immuneACCESS table is reduced to in-frame sequences with V and J assigned. These tables do not hold every clone; where another copy was compared, an unresolved V gene accounts for under half, and the others remain unexplained. The sample table lists 300,000 or so clones, roughly 90% of them with a count of one. Of the sample, approximately 2.5% falls within the top ten clones. Sequencing input: PBMCs or T cells enriched from blood (not recorded which). The receptors derive from a man aged 55 to 70 who had recovered from COVID-19.

The chain uses TRBV11-1 and TRBJ1-6, with D unresolved. CDR3 length: 12 residues. Germline values: CDR1 SGHAT, CDR2 FQDESV (reference sequence). The V end lost 4 bases, the J end lost 12 bases, and 10 bases lay between the germline ends. The CDR3 DNA sequence: TGTGCCAGCAGCTCGCAAGGAGGACCCCTCCACTTT. It yields the protein CASSSQGGPLHF.

The chain recombines TRBV3-1 (or the pseudogene TRBV3-2) with TRBJ2-2; D perhaps matches TRBD2 (5 bases). Germline CDR1 LGHDT, CDR2 YNNKEL (reference sequence). CDR3 length: 12 amino acids. V was cut by 3 bases and J by 6 bases, with 5 bases left in between. As DNA, the CDR3 is TGTGCCAGCAGCCAGCGGGCCGGGGAGCTGTTTTTT. Its protein is CASSQRAGELFF.

V usage is TRBV18 and J usage is TRBJ2-1; the match to TRBD1 covers 8 bases. CDR3 size: 15 residues. CDR1 is KGHSH and CDR2 is LQKENI in the germline V gene. After removal of 0 bases from V and 9 bases from J, the junction contained 7 bases not matched to a gene. CDR3 loop: CASSPPDRDFGEQFF. The CDR3 region has the DNA TGTGCCAGCTCACCACCGGACAGGGATTTTGGTGAGCAGTTCTTC.

To note about this clone: The same CDR3 is also encoded by other DNA sequences in this sample. This chain joins TRBV12-3 or TRBV12-4 and TRBJ1-1; possible D gene TRBD1, 5 bases. The CDR3 runs to 13 residues. Trimming left V 6 bases short and J 6 bases short, with 14 bases between. The chain's CDR3 is CASSLTGTPEAFF. The CDR3 coding sequence is TGTGCCAGCAGCCTCACAGGAACCCCTGAAGCTTTCTTT.

The chain carries TRBV5-3 and TRBJ2-7, with 7 bases identical to TRBD2. TRBV5-3 is marked as an open reading frame, function uncertain. This CDR3 spans 18 amino acids. V was clipped by 2 bases and J by 0 bases; unmatched bases: 14. CDR3 in DNA: TGTGCCAGAAGCTTCCGCGGGAGTCCTTATCTAGACTCCTACGAGCAGTACTTC. As protein: CARSFRGSPYLDSYEQYF.

The chain employs TRBV7-2 and TRBJ1-3, with 7 positions matching TRBD1. Germline V CDR1 and CDR2: SGHTA, FQGNSA. Germline trimming cut 1 base from V and 0 bases from J; bases unmatched to any gene: 6. The CDR3 is 17 residues long. As DNA, the CDR3 is TGTGCCAGCAGCTTAGTACCGGGACAGCGCTCTGGAAACACCATATATTTT. It encodes CASSLVPGQRSGNTIYF.

The V gene is TRBV6-5, the J gene TRBJ2-5, with D tentatively TRBD2 (5 bases). Germline CDR1 and CDR2: MNHEY and SVGAGI. V gave up 4 bases and J gave up 1 base, with 10 bases separating them. The CDR3 covers 14 residues. CDR3 region: CASSLGGLQETQYF. DNA of the CDR3: TGTGCCAGCAGTTTGGGCGGGCTCCAAGAGACCCAGTACTTC.

The rearrangement joins TRBV5-6 to TRBJ1-4; D is unresolved. The ends were cut back, 1 base at V and 0 bases at J, with 10 bases in the middle. CDR1 and CDR2 from the germline V gene are SGHDT and YYEEEE. This CDR3 spans 16 amino acids. This CDR3 reads CASSLWAVATNEKLFF. The CDR3, as DNA: TGTGCCAGCAGCTTGTGGGCAGTTGCAACTAATGAAAAACTGTTTTTT. Using reference TRBV5-6 and TRBJ1-4 for the parts outside the CDR3, the full variable domain is DAGVTQSPTHLIKTRGQQVTLRCSPKSGHDTVSWYQQALGQGPQFIFQYYEEEERQRGNFPDRFSGHQFPNYSSELNVNALLLGDSALYLCASSLWAVATNEKLFFGSGTQLSVL.

The rearrangement uses TRBV5-1 and TRBJ1-1; D is possibly TRBD1 (5 bases). CDR3 length: 13 amino acids. The germline V gene has CDR1 SGHRS and CDR2 YFSETQ. V was clipped by 6 bases and J by 1 base, with 10 bases between them. The DNA for the CDR3 is TGCGCCAGCAAACTCGGACAGAACACTGAAGCTTTCTTT. This translates into CASKLGQNTEAFF. The entire variable domain, with the rest obtained from reference TRBV5-1 and TRBJ1-1, is as follows: KAGVTQTPRYLIKTRGQQVTLSCSPISGHRSVSWYQQTPGQGLQFLFEYFSETQRNKGNFPGRFSGRQFSNSRSEMNVSTLELGDSALYLCASKLGQNTEAFFGQGTRLTVV.

V gene TRBV6-1 combines with J gene TRBJ1-6; D might be TRBD1 (6 bases). Trimming left V 2 bases short and J 14 bases short, with 10 bases between. CDR1 and CDR2 (germline): MNHNS, SASEGT. The CDR3 consists of 12 residues. As DNA, the CDR3 is TGTGCCAGCAGTGAAACAGGGAGCACCCTCCACTTT. This codes for CASSETGSTLHF.

The V gene is TRBV4-1, the J gene TRBJ2-1; D call uncertain. The CDR3 has 15 residues. Trimming took 0 bases from V and 5 from J, leaving 11 bases between them. CDR1 and CDR2 from the germline V gene are MGHRA and YSYEKL. The CDR3 sequence: CASSQDRSYHNEQFF. The DNA of the CDR3 is TGCGCCAGCAGCCAAGATCGGTCGTATCACAATGAGCAGTTCTTC.

The chain recombines TRBV19 with TRBJ2-7, with 8 bases identical to TRBD1. Germline-derived CDR1 and CDR2 are LNHDA and SQIVND (reference sequence). The CDR3 sequence is 16 residues long. Trimming took 6 bases from V and 3 from J; bases not matched to a gene: 13. This CDR3 reads CASSISSTTGGYEQYF. The CDR3 nucleotides read TGTGCCAGTAGCATTTCGTCTACAACAGGGGGCTACGAGCAGTACTTC.

The CDR3 region is CASSYEQGNTEAFF. Here the CDR3 DNA reads TGTGCCAGCAGTTACGAACAGGGAAACACTGAAGCTTTCTTT. The rearrangement joins TRBV2 to TRBJ1-1; D is possibly TRBD1 (6 bases). CDR3 length: 14 amino acids. The germline V gene encodes CDR1 SNHLY and CDR2 FYNNEI. Trimming shortened V by 5 bases and J by 2 bases, and 12 bases separated the two germline ends.

The rearrangement links TRBV6-5 to TRBJ2-1; tentatively, D is TRBD1 (6 bases). Germline CDR1 is MNHEY and CDR2 is SVGAGI. The CDR3 is 15 residues long. Trimming cost V 7 bases and J 6 bases, with 19 bases left between them. The CDR3 bases are TGTGCCAGCAAAGAGGAAGAGGGCAGGGGCAATGAGCAGTTCTTC. Residues: CASKEEEGRGNEQFF.

The V gene is TRBV5-4, the J gene TRBJ2-6; no clear D gene. The CDR3 is 16 amino acids. The germline V gene encodes CDR1 SGHNT and CDR2 YYREEE (reference sequence). V was shortened by 4 bases and J by 0 bases, with 11 bases between the two germline ends. CDR3 sequence reads: CASSPGISSGANVLTF. The CDR3 DNA is TGTGCCAGCAGCCCAGGAATTAGCTCTGGGGCCAACGTCCTGACTTTC. Full variable domain (missing parts from reference TRBV5-4 and TRBJ2-6): ETGVTQSPTHLIKTRGQQVTLRCSSQSGHNTVSWYQQALGQGPQFIFQYYREEENGRGNFPPRFSGLQFPNYSSELNVNALELDDSALYLCASSPGISSGANVLTFGAGSRLTVL.

The chain couples TRBV6-1 to TRBJ1-4, with D possibly being TRBD1 (6 bases). The CDR3 is made up of 15 amino acids. V lost 2 bases to trimming and J lost 8 bases, with 15 bases between them. CDR1 is MNHNS and CDR2 is SASEGT in the germline V gene. The CDR3 region has the DNA TGTGCCAGCAGTGAAAGCGGGGGCGTAGGAGAAAAACTGTTTTTT. Protein: CASSESGGVGEKLFF.

This sequence joins TRBV9 and TRBJ1-2; maybe TRBD1 (5 bases). The CDR3 consists of 14 residues. Between the trimmed V and J ends, which lost 3 bases and 3 bases, there was a span of 12 bases. Germline CDR1 reads SGDLS; CDR2 reads YYNGEE. The CDR3 DNA sequence: TGTGCCAGCAGCGGGGTCGGGGGGGACTATGGCTACACCTTC. This encodes CASSGVGGDYGYTF.

This chain links TRBV14 with TRBJ1-1; D might be TRBD1 (6 bases). Trimming removed 1 base from V and 4 bases from J, with 16 bases in between. The CDR3 runs to 16 residues. Per the germline V gene, CDR1 is SGHDN and CDR2 is FVKESK. CDR3 amino acids: CASSQVWGGGFTEAFF. The CDR3, as DNA: TGTGCCAGCAGCCAAGTTTGGGGCGGGGGCTTCACTGAAGCTTTCTTT.